Below are 22 T cell receptor beta chains sequenced from a single sample in a study of cytomegalovirus exposure and HLA in healthy donors. Primers: 60 Vbeta forward and 13 Jbeta reverse. Assay used: immunoSEQ multiplex PCR; TCRdb lists only in-frame clones, some missing. The profile shows about 130,000 clones, under 80% of them singletons. Input material: PBMCs. These receptors were collected from a woman in her sixties in good health and CMV-seropositive.

The V gene is TRBV11-2, the J gene TRBJ2-2; 10 positions match TRBD2. V lost 1 base and J lost 4; bases outside the gene matches: 9. The CDR3 extends over 18 amino acids. Germline V lookup: CDR1 SGHAT, CDR2 FQNNGV. The CDR3 loop is CASSLVPSGSLITGELFF. The DNA for the CDR3 is TGTGCCAGCAGCTTAGTTCCTAGCGGGAGTCTTATCACCGGGGAGCTGTTTTTT.

V usage is TRBV9 and J usage is TRBJ1-6; 8 bases align to TRBD1. CDR1 SGDLS and CDR2 YYNGEE come from the germline V gene. The ends lost 3 bases at V and 9 bases at J; junction bases unmatched: 8. This CDR3 is built from 15 residues. In DNA, the CDR3 is TGTGCCAGCAGCGCGCAGGGGGCGGAGGTTTCACCCCTCCACTTT. This gives the protein CASSAQGAEVSPLHF.

V and J are TRBV7-3 and TRBJ2-1; D uncertain. Trimming removed 0 bases from V and 9 bases from J, with 12 bases in between. The CDR3 runs 14 residues. From germline, CDR1 is SGHTA and CDR2 FQGTGA. The CDR3 DNA sequence: TGTGCCAGCAGCTTAACTCCCGAAAACACTGAGCAGTTCTTC. Its translation: CASSLTPENTEQFF.

Only a few counts were recorded for this clone. The rearrangement joins TRBV14 to TRBJ1-2, with D perhaps matching TRBD1 (6 bases). Germline V lookup: CDR1 SGHDN, CDR2 FVKESK. V was cut by 2 bases and J by 4 bases, with 14 bases left in between. CDR3 length: 15 residues. Here the CDR3 DNA reads TGTGCCAGCAGCCAATTCCCGGACAGATCCTATGGCTACACCTTC. It is translated as CASSQFPDRSYGYTF. The full variable domain, its missing parts supplied by reference TRBV14 and TRBJ1-2, is EAGVTQFPSHSVIEKGQTVTLRCDPISGHDNLYWYRRVMGKEIKFLLHFVKESKQDESGMPNNRFLAERTGGTYSTLKVQPAELEDSGVYFCASSQFPDRSYGYTFGSGTRLTVV.

About this clone: A junction end diverges from the germline sequence, so it may reflect a read error. The J gene is TRBJ1-3, the V gene TRBV11-1; D unresolved. Germline loops: CDR1 SGHAT, CDR2 FQDESV (reference sequence). There are 16 residues in the CDR3. CDR3 protein: CASSLDRDPSGNTVYF. As DNA, the CDR3 is TGTGCCAGCAGCTTAGACCGGGATCCCTCTGGAAACACCGTATATTTT.

The chain uses TRBV5-4 and TRBJ1-5, with 10 bases fitting TRBD1. This CDR3 is built from 16 residues. Germline CDR1 is SGHNT and CDR2 is YYREEE (reference sequence). V lost 0 bases and J lost 2; bases outside the gene matches: 2. The CDR3 reads CASSLGGTGGNQPQHF. As DNA, the CDR3 is TGTGCCAGCAGCTTGGGAGGGACAGGGGGCAATCAGCCCCAGCATTTT.

This chain uses TRBV15 with TRBJ2-7, with 8 bases lining up with TRBD1. V shed 0 bases, J shed 1 base, and the junction held 5 bases outside the gene matches. In germline, CDR1 is LNHNV, CDR2 YYDKDF (reference sequence). There are 16 residues in the CDR3. DNA for the CDR3: TGTGCCACCAGCAGAGATCGCAGGGGGCCTTCCTACGAGCAGTACTTC. This gives the protein CATSRDRRGPSYEQYF.

This clone was seen only a few times. The chain uses TRBV7-9 and TRBJ2-7; TRBD1 agrees at 7 bases. After removal of 8 bases from V and 0 bases from J, the junction contained 1 base not matched to a gene. The CDR3 is 12 residues long. Germline CDR1 and CDR2: SEHNR and FQNEAQ (reference sequence). The chain's CDR3 is CASGTDSYEQYF. As DNA, the CDR3 is TGTGCCAGCGGGACAGACTCCTACGAGCAGTACTTC.

The chain joins TRBV7-9 to TRBJ1-6; D remains ambiguous. Germline CDR1 SEHNR, CDR2 FQNEAQ (reference sequence). Trimming took 4 bases from V and 7 from J, leaving 17 bases between them. The CDR3 runs 16 residues. The DNA of the CDR3 is TGTGCCAGCAGCTCTTCCCGGGGAGAAGGCAATTCACCCCTCCACTTT. It specifies CASSSSRGEGNSPLHF.

This sequence joins TRBV30 and TRBJ2-3, with 12 positions matching TRBD2. This CDR3 region has 15 residues. CDR1 GTSNPN and CDR2 SVGIG come from the germline V gene (reference sequence). Trimming cost V 1 base and J 4 bases; bases outside gene matches: 3. The CDR3: CAWSGLAGAADTQYF. CDR3 nucleotides: TGTGCCTGGAGTGGACTAGCGGGAGCAGCAGATACGCAGTATTTT. The variable domain in full, completed from reference TRBV30 and TRBJ2-3, reads SQTIHQWPATLVQPVGSPLSLECTVEGTSNPNLYWYRQAAGRGLQLLFYSVGIGQISSEVPQNLSASRPQDRQFILSSKKLLLSDSGFYLCAWSGLAGAADTQYFGPGTRLTVL.

J is TRBJ2-7 and V is TRBV5-4; 7 nucleotides line up with TRBD2. Germline CDR1 and CDR2: SGHNT and YYREEE (reference sequence). Trimming removed 2 bases from V and 0 bases from J; junction bases left unmatched: 8. This CDR3 is 16 amino acids long. CDR3 sequence (DNA): TGTGCCAGCAGCTTTATACCAGCGGGAAACTCCTACGAGCAGTACTTC. This translates into CASSFIPAGNSYEQYF.

The V and J genes are TRBV4-3 and TRBJ2-1, with D perhaps TRBD2 (6 bases). The CDR3 length is 15 residues. Germline V lookup: CDR1 LGHNA, CDR2 YSLEER. V was cut by 4 bases and J by 3 bases, with 13 bases left in between. CDR3 sequence (DNA): TGCGCCAGCAGCCCGGGACTGGGGTTCTACAATGAGCAGTTCTTC. Its protein is CASSPGLGFYNEQFF.

The V gene is TRBV7-9, the J gene TRBJ2-1; TRBD2 matches 12 bases. Germline V gene sequence: CDR1 SEHNR, CDR2 FQNEAQ (reference sequence). Trimming cost V 5 bases and J 6 bases; bases outside gene matches: 5. This CDR3 contains 15 residues. The CDR3 DNA reads as TGTGCCAGCAGCCGAAGGACTAGCGGGACCAATGAGCAGTTCTTC. Translated, it gives CASSRRTSGTNEQFF. The variable domain in full, completed from reference TRBV7-9 and TRBJ2-1, reads DTGVSQNPRHKITKRGQNVTFRCDPISEHNRLYWYRQTLGQGPEFLTYFQNEAQLEKSRLLSDRFSAERPKGSFSTLEIQRTEQGDSAMYLCASSRRTSGTNEQFFGPGTRLTVL.

This sequence joins TRBV30 and TRBJ2-3; 12 nucleotides align to TRBD2. This CDR3 comprises 15 residues. Per germline, CDR1 GTSNPN and CDR2 SVGIG (reference sequence). V dropped 2 bases and J dropped 5; count of bases not matched to a gene: 5. The CDR3: CAWSSLAGGRDTQYF. As DNA, the CDR3 is TGTGCCTGGAGTAGCCTAGCGGGAGGGCGAGATACGCAGTATTTT.

This chain connects TRBV4-1 to TRBJ1-6; D call uncertain. Per the germline V gene, CDR1 is MGHRA and CDR2 is YSYEKL. CDR3 length: 14 amino acids. Trimming took off 3 bases at V and 10 bases at J, with 13 bases between the two ends. This CDR3 is CASSQGPQGSPLHF. The CDR3 bases are TGCGCCAGCAGCCAGGGCCCCCAAGGATCACCCCTCCACTTT.

This clone was picked up one time. The chain is built from TRBV2 and TRBJ2-3, with TRBD2 matching 8 bases. Looked up from germline, CDR1 is SNHLY and CDR2 is FYNNEI. The CDR3 extends over 16 amino acids. After removal of 0 bases from V and 5 bases from J, the junction contained 7 bases not matched to a gene. CDR3 residues: CASSEAGAGAGDTQYF. CDR3 DNA sequence: TGTGCCAGCAGTGAAGCGGGAGCGGGGGCGGGAGATACGCAGTATTTT. The full variable domain, with the rest looked up from reference TRBV2 and TRBJ2-3, is EPEVTQTPSHQVTQMGQEVILRCVPISNHLYFYWYRQILGQKVEFLVSFYNNEISEKSEIFDDQFSVERPDGSNFTLKIRSTKLEDSAMYFCASSEAGAGAGDTQYFGPGTRLTVL.

The chain employs TRBV9 and TRBJ2-7; the match to TRBD2 covers 12 bases. The CDR3 totals 18 residues. Trimming cost V 0 bases and J 6 bases; bases outside gene matches: 13. Germline CDR1 is SGDLS and CDR2 is YYNGEE. CDR3 DNA sequence: TGTGCCAGCAGCGTAGATAATCTGAGTACTAGCGGGAGGAGCGAGCAGTACTTC. Translation: CASSVDNLSTSGRSEQYF.

CDR3 sequence reads: CASSYKRSGANVLTF. CDR3 nucleotides: TGTGCCAGCAGTTACAAGCGCTCTGGGGCCAACGTCCTGACTTTC. V usage is TRBV6-5 and J usage is TRBJ2-6; D is undetermined. The V gene lost 2 bases and the J gene lost 0 bases, with 5 bases spanning the gap. The CDR3 runs 15 residues. Per germline, CDR1 MNHEY and CDR2 SVGAGI.

The chain joins TRBV15 to TRBJ2-5, with 7 nucleotides matching TRBD1. The J segment lost 9 bases and the V segment lost 3 bases, leaving 7 bases of the junction unmatched. Germline CDR1 reads LNHNV; CDR2 reads YYDKDF (reference sequence). This CDR3 spans 13 amino acids. DNA of the CDR3: TGTGCCACCAGCAGCACCCTACAGGGGTCCCAGTACTTC. It is translated as CATSSTLQGSQYF.

This clone has just a few counts. J is TRBJ1-5 and V is TRBV19, with TRBD1 identical over 8 bases. Germline V gives CDR1 LNHDA, CDR2 SQIVND (reference sequence). This CDR3 is built from 16 residues. V was pared by 4 bases and J by 1 base, with 6 bases of the junction left unmatched. The CDR3 reads CASSTRQGRSNQPQHF. In DNA, the CDR3 is TGTGCCAGTAGTACCCGACAGGGGCGAAGCAATCAGCCCCAGCATTTT.

V usage is TRBV19 and J usage is TRBJ1-3, with TRBD1 matching over 8 bases. Trimming removed 7 bases from V and 5 bases from J; junction bases left unmatched: 13. The germline V gene encodes CDR1 LNHDA and CDR2 SQIVND (reference sequence). CDR3 length equals 16 residues. The CDR3 reads CASTSSARGQRNTIYF. The DNA of the CDR3 is TGTGCCAGTACCTCTTCTGCCAGGGGGCAGAGAAACACCATATATTTT.

The V call is TRBV4-3, the J call TRBJ1-2; 9 bases match TRBD1. V was clipped by 4 bases and J by 0 bases; unmatched bases: 6. From germline, CDR1 is LGHNA and CDR2 YSLEER. This CDR3 region has 16 residues. The CDR3 protein is CASSREWTGANYGYTF. The CDR3 DNA follows: TGCGCCAGCAGCCGCGAATGGACAGGGGCTAACTATGGCTACACCTTC.